The TCR beta chain under discussion was sequenced for a study of tumor-infiltrating lymphocytes in oesophageal squamous cell carcinoma. Comments on this clonotype: The CDR3 end shows no conserved phenylalanine or tryptophan, and so a read error is likely. No DNA is shown, since the ends of the CDR3 on it are uncertain; the CDR3 is the one TCRdb lists.

TCRdb ran MiXCR on the PCR reads and lists one entry per CDR3 protein. The sample shows about 15,000 distinct CDR3 sequences, around 46% of them seen only once. The sequence came from a male donor with esophageal squamous cell carcinoma. The sample was esophageal tumor tissue.

CDR3: CASSSRQGFGYGYTFGS. The chain is built from TRBV5-4 and TRBJ2-3; TRBD1 reflects the table's D call only, with no check against the DNA. Per germline, CDR1 SGHNT and CDR2 YYREEE (reference sequence). Including both end residues, the CDR3 is 17 amino acids long.